This T cell receptor (beta chain) was identified in a study of graft-versus-host responses after intestinal transplantation. At the level of the study: As for transplant type, recipients had multivisceral, liver-intestinal, or isolated intestinal grafts. Anti-thymocyte globulin induction, then tacrolimus and steroids for around 3 years, went to all recipients. Study results and limitations: Recipient marrow held GvH clones, some first seen in ileum or blood. Peak levels of circulating GvH clones tracked with early post-transplant HvG declines.

Repertoires were generated with immunoSEQ multiplex PCR, while TCRdb's copy carries only in-frame clones and drops some. The profile shows about 88,000 clones, 85% to 95% of them singletons. V lost 3 bases and J lost 0; bases outside the gene matches: 5. The V gene's germline CDR1 is SEHNR and CDR2 FQNEAQ (reference sequence). This CDR3 comprises 16 residues. Notes on this clone: The antigen remains unidentified.

The sequencing used unstimulated CD4+ T cells sorted from spleen or lymph node cells, collected before transplant. The genes are TRBV7-9 and TRBJ1-1, with 9 bases fitting TRBD1. This sequence originates from a human donor who was the organ donor for an intestinal transplant. This chain's CDR3 is CASSFLTGGMNTEAFF. The CDR3 region has the DNA TGTGCCAGCAGCTTCTTAACAGGGGGCATGAACACTGAAGCTTTCTTT.